This T cell receptor (beta chain) is from a study of CD8+CD57+ T cells in acquired aplastic anemia (dated by TCRdb to 2017 to 2018). About the full investigation: A mean of about 3 ug of DNA, ranging from roughly 0.2 to 27.4 ug, was extracted from sorted CD4+ and CD8+ cells. Mean read counts for healthy donor samples were roughly 10 million for CD4+ cells and around 11 million for CD8+ cells. What the work shows at the level of the full study, not this receptor alone: Between patients and healthy controls, no significant difference in CD8+ Simpson's diversity was found (P=0.060). Around 28 CD8+ CDR3 sequences were found to be shared between patients and controls, but these sequences appeared to be highly expressed in patients and within the immunodominant clones of the patients.

This clonotype has at least ten counts. What antigen it recognizes has not been identified. No base quality information exists; no much larger clone differs at one position. The study deep-sequenced TCR repertoires of sorted CD4+ and CD8+ blood T cells from severe aplastic anemia patients and healthy subjects. Ficoll-Paque density gradient centrifugation was used to isolate peripheral blood mononuclear cells. Before DNA was extracted, CD4+ and CD8+ T cells were sorted using either FACS or magnetic beads. TCR beta VDJ combination and CDR3 sequence profiling used genomic DNA as the template. TCR repertoire sequencing was run on an Illumina HiSeq 2000. Per the original workflow: Repertoires were assessed using TRBV/TRBJ rearrangement plots, CDR3 size and DJ length profiles, and Simpson's diversity index. The most abundant DNA sequence in the deep sequencing data was defined as the immunodominant clone. CDR3 amino acid sequences were screened for sharing across subjects and were compared with published repertoires and the VDJdb database. TCRdb reanalyzed the raw reads on its own, using fastp at Q25 for trimming and MiXCR for clone calling, and kept in-frame beta chains. Records with the same CDR3 protein are collapsed into one entry carrying the most frequent genes and DNA. V and J calls and clone size were set by TCRdb, not the authors. The sample includes 100,000 to 150,000 distinct CDR3 sequences, with roughly 50% observed a single time. Roughly 2.6% of the sample goes to the ten largest clones.

This receptor was identified in a human donor in good health, serving as a control. Sequenced: sorted CD4+, CD8+, or CD8+CD57+ T cells (not recorded which) from PBMCs.

CDR3 sequence: CATEASGGPQEQFF. The DNA sequence is given as TGTGCCACCGAAGCTAGCGGGGGCCCCCAAGAGCAGTTCTTC. The chain couples TRBV24-1 to TRBJ2-1, with TRBD2 matching 10 junction bases. The CDR3 runs 14 residues from the cysteine to the phenylalanine. CDR3 DNA only is kept here, 42 bases in frame from base 1. Per the germline V gene, KGHDR is the CDR1 and SFDVKD is the CDR2. V and J are trimmed by 9 bases and 10 bases, and the gene matches miss 11 bases of the junction.